The 25 T cell receptor beta chains listed next were all sequenced from one sample in a study of early stage breast cancer tumors. Clones were sequenced by immunoSEQ multiplex PCR, and TCRdb holds only the in-frame ones, with some missing. The repertoire has over 8,500 clones, over 70% of them found once; the top ten carry under 20%. Sequences were obtained from normal breast tissue next to the tumor. The receptors come from a person between 60 and 69 years old with breast cancer.

This clone is deemed medium-sized. The V and J genes are TRBV5-6 and TRBJ2-3; 7 bases map to TRBD2. This CDR3 is built from 18 residues. Per the germline V gene, CDR1 is SGHDT and CDR2 is YYEEEE. J lost 2 bases, V lost 4 bases, and 16 bases had no gene match. DNA of the CDR3: TGTGCCAGCAGCCGCATCCGGACTGGGCGGGAGAACACAGATACGCAGTATTTT. Its protein is CASSRIRTGRENTDTQYF. The entire variable domain, with the rest obtained from reference TRBV5-6 and TRBJ2-3, is as follows: DAGVTQSPTHLIKTRGQQVTLRCSPKSGHDTVSWYQQALGQGPQFIFQYYEEEERQRGNFPDRFSGHQFPNYSSELNVNALLLGDSALYLCASSRIRTGRENTDTQYFGPGTRLTVL.

This sequence joins TRBV5-1 and TRBJ1-2, with TRBD1 matching 9 bases. CDR1 and CDR2 (germline): SGHRS, YFSETQ. Trimming cost V 4 bases and J 8 bases; bases outside gene matches: 9. CDR3 length equals 14 residues. The CDR3 DNA reads as TGCGCCAGCAGCGGAGGGACAGGGAATTTGGGCTACACCTTC. The encoded protein is CASSGGTGNLGYTF. Drawing the rest from reference TRBV5-1 and TRBJ1-2, the complete variable domain is KAGVTQTPRYLIKTRGQQVTLSCSPISGHRSVSWYQQTPGQGLQFLFEYFSETQRNKGNFPGRFSGRQFSNSRSEMNVSTLELGDSALYLCASSGGTGNLGYTFGSGTRLTVV.

This CDR3 is CASSVVSTDGELFF. The CDR3, as DNA: TGTGCCAGCAGCGTAGTATCGACAGACGGGGAGCTGTTTTTT. V and J are TRBV9 and TRBJ2-2; maybe TRBD1 (5 bases). The germline V and J ends were trimmed by 0 bases and 7 bases, with 10 bases remaining between them. CDR1 SGDLS and CDR2 YYNGEE come from the germline V gene. CDR3 length equals 14 residues.

This chain links TRBV27 with TRBJ2-7; TRBD1 matches at 11 bases. V dropped 5 bases and J dropped 2; count of bases not matched to a gene: 17. Germline assignment: CDR1 MNHEY and CDR2 SMNVEV (reference sequence). This CDR3 is built from 19 residues. The CDR3 bases are TGTGCCAGCAGTCCCCGGACAGGGGGCGTGTTGCAGGGCCCCTACGAGCAGTACTTC. This gives the protein CASSPRTGGVLQGPYEQYF.

The CDR3 bases are TGTGCCAGCACCCAGACTAGCGGGAGAGGTACCGGGGAGCTGTTTTTT. Encoded protein: CASTQTSGRGTGELFF. The chain has TRBV5-4 and TRBJ2-2, with 12 bases aligning to TRBD2. V lost 6 bases, J lost 5 bases, and 8 bases stayed unmatched. This CDR3 has 16 residues. Germline values: CDR1 SGHNT, CDR2 YYREEE (reference sequence).

This clone was seen more than once but under ten times. This chain connects TRBV6-5 to TRBJ2-7, with D hard to call. V dropped 7 bases and J dropped 7 bases, with 20 bases sitting between them. The length of the CDR3 is 14 residues. Germline values: CDR1 MNHEY, CDR2 SVGAGI. CDR3 DNA: TGTGCCAGCATCCCCGAGGTCGGTACGCGAGAGCAGTACTTC. It is translated as CASIPEVGTREQYF.

The J gene is TRBJ2-7, the V gene TRBV30, with 8 bases matching TRBD1. V lost 7 bases to trimming and J lost 4 bases; unmatched junction nucleotides: 9. This CDR3 comprises 13 residues. Per germline, CDR1 GTSNPN and CDR2 SVGIG (reference sequence). The DNA for the CDR3 is TGTGCCTTGCTCAAAGACAGGGGTTACGAGCAGTACTTC. It codes for CALLKDRGYEQYF.

The genes are TRBV4-3 and TRBJ2-3; D not resolved. This CDR3 comprises 18 residues. Germline V gives CDR1 LGHNA, CDR2 YSLEER. V was cut by 0 bases and J by 4 bases, with 20 bases left in between. In nucleotides, the CDR3 is TGCGCCAGCAGCCAAGAAGGTCGAGTAGGAGCAAGCGCAGATACGCAGTATTTT. This gives the protein CASSQEGRVGASADTQYF.

The chain recombines TRBV21-1 with TRBJ2-1; TRBD2, as called in the table, went unchecked against the DNA. TRBV21-1 is a pseudogene. This CDR3 region has 11 residues. The CDR3 nucleotides read TGTGCCAGCAGCAATAGAGGAGCCCCTGTCTTC. Its translation is CASSNRGAPVF.

The CDR3 here is CASSLQGTDTQYF. The CDR3 DNA reads as TGTGCCAGCAGCTTGCAGGGCACAGATACGCAGTATTTT. The V call is TRBV5-4, the J call TRBJ2-3; D remains unclear. Germline V gene data show CDR1 as SGHNT and CDR2 as YYREEE (reference sequence). V shed 1 base and J shed 1 base, with 4 bases lying between them. The CDR3 loop spans 13 amino acids.

This clone is termed medium-sized. J is TRBJ2-1 and V is TRBV7-9; 8 positions match TRBD2. V was pared by 4 bases and J by 9 bases, with 8 bases of the junction left unmatched. Germline CDR1 is SEHNR and CDR2 is FQNEAQ (reference sequence). This CDR3 has 14 residues. CDR3 nucleotide sequence: TGTGCCAGCAGCTCCGGACTAGCTAGAGGTGAGCAGTTCTTC. Its translation is CASSSGLARGEQFF.

The chain couples TRBV5-1 to TRBJ2-5; TRBD1 is a possible D gene (5 bases). Trimming shortened V by 0 bases and J by 7 bases, and 16 bases separated the two germline ends. Germline CDR1 SGHRS, CDR2 YFSETQ. There are 15 residues in the CDR3. This CDR3 reads CASSLAPWGDGTQYF. In nucleotides, the CDR3 is TGCGCCAGCAGCTTGGCCCCATGGGGCGACGGGACCCAGTACTTC.

The gene calls are TRBV5-1 and TRBJ1-3; D remains ambiguous. The length of the CDR3 is 14 residues. V was clipped by 7 bases and J by 2 bases, with 13 bases between them. In germline, CDR1 is SGHRS, CDR2 YFSETQ. CDR3 amino acids: CASGPGGPGNTIYF. CDR3 DNA: TGCGCCAGCGGCCCGGGAGGGCCTGGAAACACCATATATTTT.

The chain carries TRBV10-3 and TRBJ2-7; 12 nucleotides line up with TRBD2. The CDR3 is 14 residues long. The ends lost 9 bases at V and 2 bases at J; junction bases unmatched: 5. Germline lookup yields CDR1 ENHRY and CDR2 SYGVKD. CDR3 in DNA: TGTGCCATGCCTAGCGGGAGGGAAACCTACGAGCAGTACTTC. Translated: CAMPSGRETYEQYF.

The V call is TRBV6-6, the J call TRBJ2-7, with a weak D call TRBD1 (6 bases). CDR3 size: 15 residues. V was trimmed by 4 bases and J by 1 base, leaving 14 bases between them. Germline-derived CDR1 and CDR2 are MNHNY and SVGAGI (reference sequence). The CDR3 here is CASSWGLDRSYEQYF. CDR3 bases: TGTGCCAGCAGTTGGGGCTTGGACAGATCCTACGAGCAGTACTTC.

This sequence joins TRBV5-1 and TRBJ2-3, with TRBD1 identical over 7 bases. This CDR3 is built from 12 residues. CDR1 and CDR2 (germline): SGHRS, YFSETQ. V dropped 3 bases and J dropped 9; count of bases not matched to a gene: 4. The CDR3 DNA reads as TGCGCCAGCAGCTGGGACAGCCTCACGCAGTATTTT. This translates into CASSWDSLTQYF.

This chain links TRBV27 with TRBJ2-3, with a weak D call TRBD2 (5 bases). There are 13 residues in the CDR3. CDR1 and CDR2 from the germline V gene are MNHEY and SMNVEV (reference sequence). Trimming stripped 2 bases from V and 4 bases from J, with 7 bases between. The CDR3 bases are TGTGCCAGCAGTTTAAAGAGGGCAGATACGCAGTATTTT. Protein product: CASSLKRADTQYF.

This clone has a single count. The V gene is TRBV11-3, the J gene TRBJ2-7, with TRBD1 matching over 10 bases. The V gene's germline CDR1 is SGHNT and CDR2 YENEEA. The CDR3 consists of 17 residues. V trimming: 2 bases; J trimming: 2 bases; junction bases outside the gene matches: 9. The CDR3 region is CASSLWPLGQGAYEQYF. The CDR3 nucleotides are TGTGCCAGCAGCTTATGGCCGCTTGGACAGGGGGCCTACGAGCAGTACTTC.

V is TRBV28 and J is TRBJ2-7; TRBD2 matches at 10 bases. V dropped 4 bases and J dropped 9; count of bases not matched to a gene: 9. CDR1 is MDHEN, CDR2 SYDVKM, per germline. CDR3 length equals 14 residues. CDR3 sequence reads: CASSSLASGSSQYF. CDR3 DNA: TGTGCCAGCAGTTCCCTAGCTAGCGGGAGTTCGCAGTACTTC.

The V call is TRBV27, the J call TRBJ1-2; no firm D call. The CDR3 has 15 amino acids. CDR1 MNHEY and CDR2 SMNVEV come from the germline V gene (reference sequence). V lost 4 bases and J 5 bases, leaving 17 bases between the germline ends. The CDR3 reads CASSSPSYSGYGYTF. The CDR3 DNA is TGTGCCAGCAGTTCCCCTTCCTACTCGGGGTATGGCTACACCTTC.

The genes are TRBV7-9 and TRBJ1-1; D is perhaps TRBD1 (5 bases). The CDR3 sequence is 14 residues long. The germline gives CDR1 SEHNR, CDR2 FQNEAQ (reference sequence). Trimming took 5 bases from V and 4 from J, leaving 14 bases between them. DNA of the CDR3: TGTGCCAGCAGCCCGGCCCAGGGAATCACTGAAGCTTTCTTT. This codes for CASSPAQGITEAFF.

The J gene is TRBJ1-1, the V gene TRBV9, with a tentative D call TRBD1 (6 bases). CDR3 length: 20 residues. Germline V CDR1 and CDR2: SGDLS, YYNGEE. Trimming pared 0 bases from V and 2 bases from J, leaving 26 bases between. CDR3: CASSVGGTGTGPRGNTEAFF. The CDR3 nucleotides are TGTGCCAGCAGCGTAGGGGGGACCGGCACAGGGCCAAGAGGAAACACTGAAGCTTTCTTT.

The rearrangement uses TRBV7-6 and TRBJ2-2, with D unclear. Germline values: CDR1 SGHVS, CDR2 FNYEAQ. V was clipped by 5 bases and J by 4 bases, with 5 bases between them. This CDR3 has 12 residues. In DNA form, the CDR3 reads TGTGCCAGCAGCCATAGCACCGGGGAGCTGTTTTTT. It encodes CASSHSTGELFF.

The J gene is TRBJ2-5, the V gene TRBV30; 7 nucleotides align to TRBD1. This CDR3 region has 12 residues. The V gene end was trimmed by 8 bases and the J gene end by 5 bases; junction bases not matched to a gene: 8. Germline V lookup: CDR1 GTSNPN, CDR2 SVGIG (reference sequence). CDR3 nucleotides: TGTGCCGGTGGACAGGCTTTGGAGACCCAGTACTTC. Amino acids: CAGGQALETQYF.

This clone was observed a handful of times. This rearrangement joins TRBV28 to TRBJ2-1; 11 bases agree with TRBD2. The CDR3 contains 14 residues. J gave up 15 bases and V 5 bases, and 12 bases lay outside the gene matches. Germline V gene sequence: CDR1 MDHEN, CDR2 SYDVKM. CDR3 loop: CASSQGLAGRSTFF. CDR3 nucleotides: TGTGCCAGCAGTCAAGGACTAGCGGGTAGATCGACGTTCTTC.